One sample yielded the 9 T cell receptor beta chains listed below, sequenced in a study of cytomegalovirus exposure and HLA in healthy donors. Vbeta (60) and Jbeta (13) primers were used in the PCR. Some clones are missing from TCRdb's copy, which holds only in-frame ones; the method was immunoSEQ multiplex PCR. The table has roughly 140,000 clones, 60% to 80% seen once; the top ten hold about 0.66%. The specimen sequenced was PBMCs. Receptors were obtained from a male donor in good health and CMV-seronegative.

The chain joins TRBV9 to TRBJ2-5; D gene unclear. Germline CDR1 reads SGDLS; CDR2 reads YYNGEE. This CDR3 is built from 14 residues. V was trimmed by 1 base and J by 4 bases, leaving 11 bases between them. DNA of the CDR3: TGTGCCAGCAGCGTATCCCCCTCCCGAGAGACCCAGTACTTC. This gives the protein CASSVSPSRETQYF.

The J gene is TRBJ1-5, the V gene TRBV7-8; D uncertain. Trimming removed 3 bases at V and 7 bases at J, with 10 bases between. Germline-derived CDR1 and CDR2 are SGHVS and FQNEAQ. This CDR3 comprises 13 residues. The CDR3 coding sequence is TGTGCCAGCAGCTTCGACATCAACCAGCCCCAGCATTTT. This encodes CASSFDINQPQHF.

The chain combines TRBV25-1 with TRBJ2-3; 8 bases fit TRBD2. V gave up 2 bases and J gave up 0 bases; unmatched junction bases: 1. The CDR3 has 15 residues. CDR1 is MGHDK and CDR2 is SYGVNS in the germline V gene. The CDR3 DNA reads as TGTGCCAGCAGTGAAAGCGGGAGAAGCACAGATACGCAGTATTTT. Protein: CASSESGRSTDTQYF.

The rearrangement joins TRBV6-5 to TRBJ1-2, with D possibly matching TRBD1 (5 bases). The CDR3 runs to 14 residues. The V gene's germline CDR1 is MNHEY and CDR2 SVGAGI. V gave up 4 bases and J gave up 6 bases, with 15 bases separating them. The CDR3 DNA reads as TGTGCCAGCAGTTTAATAGACAGCGAGAATGGCTACACCTTC. Residues: CASSLIDSENGYTF.

This clone has just one count. This chain links TRBV15 with TRBJ2-1; TRBD2 aligns across 8 bases. The junction had 8 bases not matched to a gene; V was cut back by 1 base and J by 3 bases. Germline V gene sequence: CDR1 LNHNV, CDR2 YYDKDF (reference sequence). The length of the CDR3 is 17 residues. CDR3 in amino acids: CATSRVPSGSIYNEQFF. As DNA, the CDR3 is TGTGCCACCAGCAGAGTCCCGAGCGGGAGTATCTACAATGAGCAGTTCTTC.

The V and J genes are TRBV13 and TRBJ2-7, with D possibly TRBD1 on 6 matching bases. The germline V gene encodes CDR1 PRHDT and CDR2 FYEKMQ (reference sequence). With 4 bases removed from V and 2 bases from J, the gap between germline ends came to 15 bases. The CDR3 loop spans 15 amino acids. This chain's CDR3 is CASSYSTGQAYEQYF. The DNA for the CDR3 is TGTGCCAGCAGCTACTCGACAGGCCAGGCCTACGAGCAGTACTTC.

This clone was seen more than once but under ten times. The rearrangement links TRBV4-2 to TRBJ2-7; D might be TRBD1 (6 bases). Germline V gene sequence: CDR1 LGHNA, CDR2 YNFKEQ. The CDR3 totals 18 residues. V was cut by 0 bases and J by 3 bases, with 21 bases left in between. The CDR3 loop reads CASSQDYRDPFDYYEQYF. In DNA, the CDR3 is TGTGCCAGCAGCCAAGATTACAGGGACCCCTTTGACTACTACGAGCAGTACTTC.

The chain couples TRBV19 to TRBJ2-5; 11 bases are shared with TRBD1. Germline assignment: CDR1 LNHDA and CDR2 SQIVND (reference sequence). The CDR3 has 16 amino acids. Unmatched junction bases numbered 7, after V lost 5 bases and J lost 2 bases. The CDR3 nucleotides read TGTGCCAGTAGTTTCGGACAGGGGGCTGGGCAAGAGACCCAGTACTTC. It encodes CASSFGQGAGQETQYF. The variable domain in full, with the rest retrieved from reference TRBV19 and TRBJ2-5, is DGGITQSPKYLFRKEGQNVTLSCEQNLNHDAMYWYRQDPGQGLRLIYYSQIVNDFQKGDIAEGYSVSREKKESFPLTVTSAQKNPTAFYLCASSFGQGAGQETQYFGPGTRLLVL.

This chain connects TRBV7-9 to TRBJ1-2; TRBD1 matches 11 bases. Germline V CDR1 and CDR2: SEHNR, FQNEAQ (reference sequence). After removal of 1 base from V and 4 bases from J, the junction contained 5 bases not matched to a gene. This CDR3 region has 16 residues. The CDR3 reads CASSLVGTGGGYGYTF. As DNA, the CDR3 is TGTGCCAGCAGCTTAGTAGGGACAGGGGGAGGCTATGGCTACACCTTC.